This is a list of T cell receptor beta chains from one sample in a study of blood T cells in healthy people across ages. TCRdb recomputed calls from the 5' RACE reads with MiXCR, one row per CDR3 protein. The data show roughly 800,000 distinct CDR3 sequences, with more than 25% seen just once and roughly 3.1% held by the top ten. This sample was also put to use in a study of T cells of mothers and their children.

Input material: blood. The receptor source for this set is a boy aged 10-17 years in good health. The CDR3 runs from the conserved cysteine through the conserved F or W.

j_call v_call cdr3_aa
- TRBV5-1 CASSLTGTRSSYNEQFF
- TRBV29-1 CSVEVSTEQYF
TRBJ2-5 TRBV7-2 CASSPAVETQYF
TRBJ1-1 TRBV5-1 CASSKSEMNTEAFF
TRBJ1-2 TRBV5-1 CASSWGDVGLGYGYTF
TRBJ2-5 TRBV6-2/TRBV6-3 CASRTTGGLRETQYF
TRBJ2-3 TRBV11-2 CASSLLSTTDTQYF
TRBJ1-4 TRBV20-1 CSAPSPLTNEKLFF
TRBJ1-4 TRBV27 CASSYQGTSNEKLFF
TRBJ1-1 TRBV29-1 CSVDSNRWDGEAFF
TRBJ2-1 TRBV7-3 CASRLTSGTGHEQFF
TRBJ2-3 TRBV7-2 CTSSSVAGGFRDTQYF
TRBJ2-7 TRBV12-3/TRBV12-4 CASSLGDRVGAYEQYF
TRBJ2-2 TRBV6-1 CASSEAQNTGELFF
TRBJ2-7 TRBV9 CASSASGGPSYEQYF
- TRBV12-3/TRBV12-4 CASSPPLRNFNEQFF
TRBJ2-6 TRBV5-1 CASSLSTSAGANVLTF
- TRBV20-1 CNAEDRRGSYEQYF
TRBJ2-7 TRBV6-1 CASSVARDRWTYEQYF
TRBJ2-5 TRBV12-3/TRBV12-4 CASRPVSVGVETQYF
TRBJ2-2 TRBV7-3 CASGTSGGAAGELFF
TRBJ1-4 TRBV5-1 CASSLGDSNEKLFF
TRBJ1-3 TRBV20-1 CGTGLTGNTIYF
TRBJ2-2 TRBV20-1 CSASDRANTGELFF
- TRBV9 CASSPGGFNEQFF
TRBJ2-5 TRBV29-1 CSGAGTGEETQYF
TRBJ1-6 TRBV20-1 CSARDSGLNSPLHF
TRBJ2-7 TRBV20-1 CSARAGTSVPYEQYF
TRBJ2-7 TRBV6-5 CASSRNPSEQYF
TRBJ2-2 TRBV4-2 CASSQVRARTITGELFF
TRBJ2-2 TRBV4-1 CASSQPSGTSPTGELFF
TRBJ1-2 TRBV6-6 CASSYSTAGEPYGYTF
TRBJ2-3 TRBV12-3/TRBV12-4 CASSSIKDTQYF
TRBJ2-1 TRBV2 CASRGTSGGPPYNEQFF
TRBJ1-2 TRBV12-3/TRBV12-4 CASSLSGAGYTF
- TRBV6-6 CASNAGVRSEQYF
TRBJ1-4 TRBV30 CARQDGGNEKLFF
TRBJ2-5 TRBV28 CASSLGQDYRQETQYF
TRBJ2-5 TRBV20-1 CSARDQLTGVETQYF
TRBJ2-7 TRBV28 CASSTDRAYEQYF
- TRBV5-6 CASSLDRIDEQYF
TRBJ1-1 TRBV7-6 CASSLRLAGTNTEAFF
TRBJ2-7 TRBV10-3 CAISASLAGSSYEQYF
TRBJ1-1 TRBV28 CASSPMVREAFF
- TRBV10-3 CATGDRGRLGETQYF
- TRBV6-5 CASSSGFGNEQFF
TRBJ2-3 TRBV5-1 CASSSLAGGVTGTQYF
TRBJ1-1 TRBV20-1 CSARDGDSNTEAFF
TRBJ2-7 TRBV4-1 CASSVGQGYEQNF
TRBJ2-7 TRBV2 CASSDPAGRAYEQYF
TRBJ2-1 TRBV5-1 CASSLAEGLAGGPGYNEQFF
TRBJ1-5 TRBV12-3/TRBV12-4 CASSLGPGTGAGRSNQPQHF
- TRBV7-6 CASSWDRKAYNEQFF
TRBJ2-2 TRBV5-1 CASSSSGTNTGELFF
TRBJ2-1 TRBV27 CASSFMRHSYNEQFF
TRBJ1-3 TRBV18 CASSPAQGGNTIYF
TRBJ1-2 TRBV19 CASSMSTGADYGYTF
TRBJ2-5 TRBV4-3 CASSQDPSGGFQETQYF
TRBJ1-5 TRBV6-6 CATTPGGSNQPQHF
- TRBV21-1 CASRGRDAQELFF